The clone carrying this TCR beta chain was counted only a few times. This sample was included in a study of neoadjuvant anti-PD-1 for oral cavity cancer. Across the study: Before surgery, most patients got three to four biweekly 3 mg/kg nivolumab doses.

Patients had HPV-negative, locally advanced oral cavity squamous cell carcinoma. Most PBMC samples had 480 ng input DNA in six replicates. Repertoires were generated with immunoSEQ multiplex PCR, while TCRdb's copy carries only in-frame clones and drops some. This repertoire shows about 15,000 clones, over 65% found once; its top ten account for just under 3%. The CDR3 covers 12 residues. Germline CDR1 reads MNHEY; CDR2 reads SMNVEV (reference sequence). J gave up 7 bases and V 5 bases, and 4 bases lay outside the gene matches. The material sequenced was PBMCs, taken before nivolumab (anti-PD-1) treatment. This clonotype was obtained from a person aged 35-79 years with oral cavity squamous cell carcinoma. V gene TRBV27 combines with J gene TRBJ1-1; 7 bases map to TRBD1. The CDR3 protein is CASSPRTGEAFF. The CDR3 DNA reads TGTGCCAGCAGTCCCCGGACAGGTGAAGCTTTCTTT.